Following are 20 T cell receptor beta chains from one sample sequenced in a study of early T cells in non-severe SARS-CoV-2 infection. TCRdb independently ran MiXCR on the 5' RACE reads; one entry per CDR3 protein. The sample lists tens of thousands of distinct CDR3 sequences; around 13% were seen once. The sample comprised whole blood. These receptors came from an adult who was a healthcare worker with PCR-confirmed SARS-CoV-2 infection or an uninfected control (not recorded which).

This chain links TRBV29-1 with TRBJ2-7; 9 bases are a match to TRBD1. J lost 6 bases, V lost 7 bases, and 13 bases had no gene match. This CDR3 comprises 14 residues. Per germline, CDR1 SQVTM and CDR2 ANQGSEA. Written as DNA, the CDR3 is TGCAGCGCTGCGGGCGGGACAGGGATAAGCGAGCAGTACTTC. Protein: CSAAGGTGISEQYF.

This clonotype was seen at least ten times. CDR3 amino acids: CASSSTSGGQETQYF. DNA of the CDR3: TGTGCCAGCAGCTCGACTAGCGGGGGCCAAGAGACCCAGTACTTC. The chain has TRBV7-9 and TRBJ2-5, with TRBD2 matching 12 bases. CDR3 length equals 15 residues. V gave up 4 bases and J gave up 1 base; unmatched junction bases: 1. Germline values: CDR1 SEHNR, CDR2 FQNEAQ (reference sequence).

This clonotype has ten or more counts. J is TRBJ2-7 and V is TRBV5-6; D perhaps matches TRBD1 (6 bases). The germline V gene has CDR1 SGHDT and CDR2 YYEEEE. CDR3 length: 13 residues. Trimming removed 4 bases from V and 2 bases from J, with 10 bases in between. The CDR3 sequence is CASSATGPYEQYF. The CDR3 DNA is TGTGCCAGCAGCGCGACAGGTCCCTACGAGCAGTACTTC. Complete variable domain (other parts from reference TRBV5-6 and TRBJ2-7): DAGVTQSPTHLIKTRGQQVTLRCSPKSGHDTVSWYQQALGQGPQFIFQYYEEEERQRGNFPDRFSGHQFPNYSSELNVNALLLGDSALYLCASSATGPYEQYFGPGTRLTVT.

Of note for this clonotype: This sequence may be a read error, since a much larger clone differs from it by one base. The chain employs TRBV12-3 or TRBV12-4 and TRBJ2-3, with 9 positions matching TRBD2. The trim removed 5 bases at V and 3 bases at J, leaving 9 bases unmatched. The CDR3 runs to 16 residues. The CDR3 DNA is TGTGCCAGCAGTCACGAGACTAGCGGTACTACAGATACGCAGTATTTT. The encoded protein is CASSHETSGTTDTQYF.

The V gene is TRBV10-3, the J gene TRBJ2-1; D is unclear. Germline lookup yields CDR1 ENHRY and CDR2 SYGVKD. This CDR3 contains 13 residues. V lost 4 bases, J lost 8 bases, and 12 bases lay in between. DNA of the CDR3: TGTGCCATCAGTGGGGGAAAAGCCCATGAGCAGTTCTTC. Its translation: CAISGGKAHEQFF.

Ten or more counts support this clonotype. The rearrangement uses TRBV15 and TRBJ2-1, with D possibly TRBD2 on 5 matching bases. Germline CDR1 LNHNV, CDR2 YYDKDF (reference sequence). CDR3 length: 15 residues. V lost 1 base and J 6 bases, leaving 13 bases between the germline ends. The CDR3 bases are TGTGCCACCAGCAGAGGGCTAGCTTATACCAATGAGCAGTTCTTC. Encoded protein: CATSRGLAYTNEQFF.

This clonotype showed up many times. The rearrangement joins TRBV12-3 or TRBV12-4 to TRBJ2-1; 9 positions agree with TRBD2. This CDR3 has 16 residues. After removal of 5 bases from V and 7 bases from J, the junction contained 12 bases not matched to a gene. This CDR3 is CASSHPGLAPLNEQFF. CDR3 DNA sequence: TGTGCCAGCAGTCACCCGGGACTAGCCCCTTTGAATGAGCAGTTCTTC.

This clonotype was observed at least ten times. The CDR3 coding sequence is TGCGCCAGCAGCTTGAATCCAGTTACGAAAGAGACCCAGTACTTC. Its protein product is CASSLNPVTKETQYF. V and J are TRBV5-1 and TRBJ2-5; D is ambiguous. Germline CDR1 is SGHRS and CDR2 is YFSETQ. This CDR3 has 15 amino acids. Trimming removed 1 base at V and 3 bases at J, with 13 bases between.

The rearrangement joins TRBV9 to TRBJ2-7; 7 bases align to TRBD2. The V and J ends lost 0 bases and 3 bases, in that order; junction bases with no gene match: 6. Germline CDR1 is SGDLS and CDR2 is YYNGEE. This CDR3 contains 15 residues. DNA of the CDR3: TGTGCCAGCAGCGTAGGGTCTAGCGGTGTCTACGAGCAGTACTTC. Its translation is CASSVGSSGVYEQYF.

The chain recombines TRBV5-1 with TRBJ1-2; TRBD1 might be the D (5 bases). With 0 bases removed from V and 6 bases from J, the gap between germline ends came to 15 bases. From germline, CDR1 is SGHRS and CDR2 YFSETQ. The CDR3 extends over 15 amino acids. The DNA for the CDR3 is TGCGCCAGCAGCTTGGCCGGGGGGAAATTGAATGGCTACACCTTC. This translates into CASSLAGGKLNGYTF.

This clonotype has more than one count but fewer than ten. The chain carries TRBV20-1 and TRBJ1-5, with D possibly being TRBD1 (6 bases). Germline lookup yields CDR1 DFQATT and CDR2 SNEGSKA (reference sequence). The CDR3 spans 14 residues. Trimming took off 7 bases at V and 0 bases at J, with 13 bases between the two ends. CDR3 loop: CSGTTGNSNQPQHF. In nucleotides, the CDR3 is TGCAGTGGTACGACAGGCAATAGCAATCAGCCCCAGCATTTT.

This clonotype came up many times. This chain joins TRBV21-1 and TRBJ2-7; TRBD1, as called in the table, went unchecked against the DNA. TRBV21-1 constitutes a pseudogene. This CDR3 has 16 residues. CDR3 sequence: CASSKAHRDRVREQYF. CDR3 sequence (DNA): TGTGCCAGCAGCAAAGCCCATCGAGACAGGGTTCGGGAGCAGTACTTC.

In its sample, this clonotype was seen many times. The J gene is TRBJ2-7, the V gene TRBV29-1, with D perhaps assigned TRBD1 or TRBD2 (5 bases each). Germline V lookup: CDR1 SQVTM, CDR2 ANQGSEA. The CDR3 contains 18 residues. V was cut by 0 bases and J by 0 bases, with 21 bases left in between. CDR3 in amino acids: CSVEEPQRGEGSSYEQYF. The CDR3 nucleotides read TGCAGCGTTGAAGAACCCCAACGAGGCGAGGGGAGCTCCTACGAGCAGTACTTC.

This chain uses TRBV24-1 with TRBJ2-2, with unresolved D. The germline V and J ends were trimmed by 9 bases and 0 bases, with 7 bases remaining between them. CDR1 is KGHDR, CDR2 SFDVKD, per germline. The CDR3 contains 13 residues. CDR3 protein: CATSGSNTGELFF. The DNA for the CDR3 is TGTGCCACCTCCGGATCGAACACCGGGGAGCTGTTTTTT.

The CDR3 nucleotides read TGTGCCAGCAGCTTAGTTGGGGGCGGTGGCTACACCTTC. Its translation is CASSLVGGGGYTF. The genes are TRBV7-9 and TRBJ1-2, with a weak D call TRBD1 (6 bases). Trimming pared 1 base from V and 7 bases from J, leaving 10 bases between. The germline V gene encodes CDR1 SEHNR and CDR2 FQNEAQ (reference sequence). CDR3 length equals 13 residues.

At least ten counts were recorded for this clonotype. The chain uses TRBV3-1 and TRBJ1-1; D is unresolved. V lost 2 bases and J lost 0, with 7 bases in between. The germline gives CDR1 LGHDT, CDR2 YNNKEL (reference sequence). This CDR3 has 14 residues. This CDR3 reads CASSQNSMNTEAFF. The CDR3 DNA reads TGTGCCAGCAGCCAAAACAGCATGAACACTGAAGCTTTCTTT.

This clonotype has a handful of counts. CDR3 residues: CSVQGGTYEQYF. Here the CDR3 DNA reads TGCAGCGTTCAGGGGGGGACCTACGAGCAGTACTTC. J is TRBJ2-7 and V is TRBV29-1; D assignment may be TRBD1 or TRBD2 (7 bases each). V lost 5 bases and J lost 2, with 10 bases in between. CDR3 size: 12 residues. From germline, CDR1 is SQVTM and CDR2 ANQGSEA.

This clonotype was counted at least ten times. This chain connects TRBV28 to TRBJ2-3; TRBD2 is a possible D gene (7 bases). CDR1 is MDHEN, CDR2 SYDVKM, per germline. The CDR3 totals 14 residues. The V end was cut by 7 bases, the J end by 1 base, with 12 bases between. The CDR3 here is CASNKGGGTDTQYF. The CDR3 region has the DNA TGTGCCAGCAATAAGGGGGGGGGCACAGATACGCAGTATTTT. Looking up the rest from reference TRBV28 and TRBJ2-3 gives the full variable domain: DVKVTQSSRYLVKRTGEKVFLECVQDMDHENMFWYRQDPGLGLRLIYFSYDVKMKEKGDIPEGYSVSREKKERFSLILESASTNQTSMYLCASNKGGGTDTQYFGPGTRLTVL.

This clonotype occurred many times. This chain links TRBV9 with TRBJ1-2, with 8 bases lining up with TRBD1. V shed 3 bases and J 3 bases; nucleotides not matched to a gene: 4. The CDR3 extends over 14 amino acids. Germline CDR1 reads SGDLS; CDR2 reads YYNGEE. This chain's CDR3 is CASSADRDDYGYTF. CDR3 bases: TGTGCCAGCAGCGCGGACAGGGATGACTATGGCTACACCTTC.

This clonotype was observed many times. This chain connects TRBV12-3 or TRBV12-4 to TRBJ1-2, with TRBD1 as a possible D gene (6 bases). This CDR3 has 14 residues. Trimming shortened V by 6 bases and J by 8 bases, and 19 bases separated the two germline ends. The CDR3 nucleotides read TGTGCCAGCAGCCCTATCCAGGGTGGACAGGGCTACACCTTC. Translated: CASSPIQGGQGYTF.